Below, one TCR beta chain is given with its context. The data belong to a study of blood T cell repertoires in COVID-19. Study summary: Samples of COVID-19 (acute and convalescent) were obtained from the United States, Italy and Spain. In each case, the material was cDNA or gDNA derived from T cells, B-cell-depleted T cells, or PBMCs.

Per the original data handling: Estimation of nucleated cell counts was performed using reference gene primer amplification. Sequencing used immunoSEQ multiplex PCR; TCRdb keeps in-frame clones, though not all of them. D and trimming were read from the DNA, whereas the V and J calls and clone size are those reported in that table. This sample has under 150,000 clones, with about 88% found just once. Germline CDR1 reads SGHTA; CDR2 reads FQGNSA. The CDR3 runs to 15 residues. V was clipped by 6 bases and J by 14 bases; unmatched bases: 16. The receptor was derived from an elderly woman with acute or convalescent COVID-19. The V gene is TRBV7-2, the J gene TRBJ1-6; TRBD1 matches 7 bases. Sample: peripheral blood. CDR3 DNA sequence: TGTGCCAGCAGGGTTCTACAGGGGTCGCTGGGGACCCTCCACTTT. The encoded protein is CASRVLQGSLGTLHF.